The 3 T cell receptor beta chains below come from one sample, sequenced in a study of graft-versus-host responses after intestinal transplantation. Here immunoSEQ multiplex PCR was the method, and the copy in TCRdb shows in-frame clones only, minus some. The data contain about 37,000 clones, around 90% of them singletons. Graft-derived tissue was subjected to processing to liberate intraepithelial and lamina propria lymphocytes. The material was ileum tissue, obtained about 28 weeks after intestinal transplant. These receptor sequences come from a human patient who received an intestinal transplant, so some T cells may come from the graft donor.

The CDR3 DNA follows: TGCGCCAGCAGTGATGGCTATGCGGGACTAGCGGGATCGGATACGCAGTATTTT. Its protein is CASSDGYAGLAGSDTQYF. The chain links TRBV10-2 to TRBJ2-3, with 13 bases lining up with TRBD2. With 3 bases clipped from V and 6 bases from J, the junction kept 12 bases outside the gene matches. Germline loops: CDR1 WSHSY, CDR2 SAAADI. The CDR3 has 18 residues.

The chain uses TRBV19 and TRBJ1-1, with TRBD1 matching 9 bases. The CDR3 contains 14 residues. The germline V gene has CDR1 LNHDA and CDR2 SQIVND (reference sequence). V trimming: 3 bases; J trimming: 1 base; junction bases outside the gene matches: 0. Here the CDR3 reads CASSMTGGNTEAFF. As DNA, the CDR3 is TGTGCCAGTAGTATGACAGGGGGGAACACTGAAGCTTTCTTT. Drawing the rest from reference TRBV19 and TRBJ1-1, the complete variable domain is DGGITQSPKYLFRKEGQNVTLSCEQNLNHDAMYWYRQDPGQGLRLIYYSQIVNDFQKGDIAEGYSVSREKKESFPLTVTSAQKNPTAFYLCASSMTGGNTEAFFGQGTRLTVV.

This clone was seen a few times. Other nucleotide sequences in the sample specify the same CDR3. V usage is TRBV9 and J usage is TRBJ1-1, with D possibly TRBD1 on 5 matching bases. CDR3 length equals 13 residues. Trimming stripped 2 bases from V and 1 base from J, with 6 bases between. The germline V gene encodes CDR1 SGDLS and CDR2 YYNGEE. In DNA, the CDR3 is TGTGCCAGCAGCGTGGGACGGAACACTGAAGCTTTCTTT. Translated: CASSVGRNTEAFF. Full variable domain (remainder filled in from reference TRBV9 and TRBJ1-1): DSGVTQTPKHLITATGQRVTLRCSPRSGDLSVYWYQQSLDQGLQFLIQYYNGEERAKGNILERFSAQQFPDLHSELNLSSLELGDSALYFCASSVGRNTEAFFGQGTRLTVV.